This TCR beta chain was recovered during a study of yellow fever vaccine responses in identical twins. V dropped 4 bases and J dropped 4 bases, with 15 bases sitting between them. CDR3 length: 15 residues. Germline CDR1 reads MGHRA; CDR2 reads YSYEKL. Notes on the study in general: A vaccine T cell response that seemed partly convergent and partly personalized was reported in twins.

With regard to this clonotype: What it recognizes is unknown.

In TCRdb, the RT-PCR reads were re-called with MiXCR into one record per CDR3 protein. The data show approximately 32,000 distinct CDR3 sequences, less than 70% seen once. This sequence joins TRBV4-1 and TRBJ2-3; possibly TRBD1 or TRBD2 for D (5 bases each). This clonotype was sampled from a woman aged 18-35 years who received the yellow fever vaccine. Specimen: T cells from blood (PBMCs), unsorted or a sorted subset (not recorded which), collected before or after yellow fever vaccination (not recorded which). The CDR3 sequence is CASSLGTVTSDTQYF. The CDR3 DNA follows: TGCGCCAGCAGCCTCGGGACCGTCACCTCAGATACGCAGTATTTT.